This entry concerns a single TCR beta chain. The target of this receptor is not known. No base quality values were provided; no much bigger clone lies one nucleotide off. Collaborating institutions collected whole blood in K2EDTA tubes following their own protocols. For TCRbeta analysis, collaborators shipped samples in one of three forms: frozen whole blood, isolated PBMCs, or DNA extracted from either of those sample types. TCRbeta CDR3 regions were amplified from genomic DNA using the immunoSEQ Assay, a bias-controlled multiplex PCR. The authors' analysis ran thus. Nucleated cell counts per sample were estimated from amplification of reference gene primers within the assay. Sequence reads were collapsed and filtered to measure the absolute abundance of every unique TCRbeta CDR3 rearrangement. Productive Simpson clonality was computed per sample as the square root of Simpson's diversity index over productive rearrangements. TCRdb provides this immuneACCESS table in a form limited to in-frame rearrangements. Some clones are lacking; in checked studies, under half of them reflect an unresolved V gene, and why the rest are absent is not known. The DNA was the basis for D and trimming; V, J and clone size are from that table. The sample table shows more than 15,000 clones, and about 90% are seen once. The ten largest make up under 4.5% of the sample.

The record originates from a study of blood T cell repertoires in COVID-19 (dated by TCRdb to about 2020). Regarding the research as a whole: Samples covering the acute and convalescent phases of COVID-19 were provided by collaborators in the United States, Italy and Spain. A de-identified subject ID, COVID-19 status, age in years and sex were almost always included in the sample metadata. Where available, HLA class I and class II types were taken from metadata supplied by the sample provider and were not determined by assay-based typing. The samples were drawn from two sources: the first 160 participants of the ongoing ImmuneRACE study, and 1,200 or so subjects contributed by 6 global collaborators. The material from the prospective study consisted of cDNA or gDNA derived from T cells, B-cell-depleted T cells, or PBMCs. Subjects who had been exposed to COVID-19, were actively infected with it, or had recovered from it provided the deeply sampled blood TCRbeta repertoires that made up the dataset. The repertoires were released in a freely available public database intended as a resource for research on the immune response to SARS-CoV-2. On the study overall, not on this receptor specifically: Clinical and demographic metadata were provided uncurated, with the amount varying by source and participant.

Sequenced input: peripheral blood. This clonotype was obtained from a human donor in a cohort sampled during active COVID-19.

The CDR3 region reads CASSVRGTHSPLHF. The nucleotide sequence reads TGTGCCAGCAGCGTCAGGGGGACCCATTCACCCCTCCACTTT. This chain is built from TRBV6-5 and TRBJ1-6, with 7 middle bases fitting TRBD1. The CDR3 goes from the cysteine to the phenylalanine over 14 residues. The DNA shown is the 42-base CDR3, in frame from base 1. Unmatched junction bases come to 7, with V trimmed by 6 bases and J by 8 bases. Per the germline V gene, MNHEY is the CDR1 and SVGAGI is the CDR2.